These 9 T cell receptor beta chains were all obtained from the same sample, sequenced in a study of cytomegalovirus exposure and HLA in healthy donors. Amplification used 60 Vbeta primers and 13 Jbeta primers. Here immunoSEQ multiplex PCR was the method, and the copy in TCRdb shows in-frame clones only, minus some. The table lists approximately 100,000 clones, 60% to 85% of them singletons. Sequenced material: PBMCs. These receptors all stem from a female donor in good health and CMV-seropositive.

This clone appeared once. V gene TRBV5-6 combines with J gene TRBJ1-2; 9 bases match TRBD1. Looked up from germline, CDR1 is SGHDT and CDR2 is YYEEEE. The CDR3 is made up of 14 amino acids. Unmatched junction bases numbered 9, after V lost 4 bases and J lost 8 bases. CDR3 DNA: TGTGCCAGCAGCCTCCGGGACAGGGCCTGGGGCTACACCTTC. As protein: CASSLRDRAWGYTF.

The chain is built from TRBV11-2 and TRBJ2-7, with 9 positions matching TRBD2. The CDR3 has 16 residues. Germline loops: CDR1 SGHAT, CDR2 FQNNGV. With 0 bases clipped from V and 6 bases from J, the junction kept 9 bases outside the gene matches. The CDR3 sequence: CASSLDQASGTLEQYF. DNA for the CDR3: TGTGCCAGCAGCTTAGATCAGGCTAGCGGGACCCTCGAGCAGTACTTC.

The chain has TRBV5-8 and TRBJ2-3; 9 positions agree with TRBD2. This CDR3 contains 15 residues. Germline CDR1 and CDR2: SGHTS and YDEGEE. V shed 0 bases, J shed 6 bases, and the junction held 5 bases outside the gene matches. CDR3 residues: CASSLGLAGRDTQYF. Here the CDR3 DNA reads TGTGCCAGCAGCTTGGGTCTAGCGGGGAGGGATACGCAGTATTTT.

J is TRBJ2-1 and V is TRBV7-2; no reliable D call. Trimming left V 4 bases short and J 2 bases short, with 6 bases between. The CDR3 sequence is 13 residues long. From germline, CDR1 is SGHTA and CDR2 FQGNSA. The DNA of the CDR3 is TGTGCCAGCAGCTCCTCTCCCTACAATGAGCAGTTCTTC. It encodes CASSSSPYNEQFF.

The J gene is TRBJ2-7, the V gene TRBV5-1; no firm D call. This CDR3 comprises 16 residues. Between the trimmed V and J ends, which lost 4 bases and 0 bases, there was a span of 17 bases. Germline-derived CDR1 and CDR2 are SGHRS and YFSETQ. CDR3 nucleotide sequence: TGCGCCAGCAGCCCCAGTTGGGTAGCCTACTCCTACGAGCAGTACTTC. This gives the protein CASSPSWVAYSYEQYF.

The CDR3 DNA follows: TGCAGCGTTGGGCCAGGGGAAGGGACCGGGGAGCTGTTTTTT. As protein: CSVGPGEGTGELFF. The J gene is TRBJ2-2, the V gene TRBV29-1, with D perhaps matching TRBD1 (6 bases). With 4 bases removed from V and 5 bases from J, the gap between germline ends came to 14 bases. Germline V lookup: CDR1 SQVTM, CDR2 ANQGSEA. CDR3 length: 14 residues.

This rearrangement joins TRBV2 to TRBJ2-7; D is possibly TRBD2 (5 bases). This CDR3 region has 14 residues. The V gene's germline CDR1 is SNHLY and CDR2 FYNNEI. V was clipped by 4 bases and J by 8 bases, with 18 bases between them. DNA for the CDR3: TGTGCCAGCAGTGTAGGGCTAGCCCCTTACCAGCAGTACTTC. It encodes CASSVGLAPYQQYF.

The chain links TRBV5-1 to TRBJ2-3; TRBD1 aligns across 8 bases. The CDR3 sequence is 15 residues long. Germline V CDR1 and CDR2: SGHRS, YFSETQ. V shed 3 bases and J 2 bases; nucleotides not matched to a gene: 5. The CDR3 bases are TGCGCCAGCAGCTCCGGGACAGGTCCCACAGATACGCAGTATTTT. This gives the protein CASSSGTGPTDTQYF.

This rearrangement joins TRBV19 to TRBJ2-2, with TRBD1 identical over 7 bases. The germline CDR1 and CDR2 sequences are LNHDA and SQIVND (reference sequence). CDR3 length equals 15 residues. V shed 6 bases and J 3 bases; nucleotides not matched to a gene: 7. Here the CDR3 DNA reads TGTGCCAGTAGCCTCCGGGACAGAGACACCGGGGAGCTGTTTTTT. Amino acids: CASSLRDRDTGELFF.